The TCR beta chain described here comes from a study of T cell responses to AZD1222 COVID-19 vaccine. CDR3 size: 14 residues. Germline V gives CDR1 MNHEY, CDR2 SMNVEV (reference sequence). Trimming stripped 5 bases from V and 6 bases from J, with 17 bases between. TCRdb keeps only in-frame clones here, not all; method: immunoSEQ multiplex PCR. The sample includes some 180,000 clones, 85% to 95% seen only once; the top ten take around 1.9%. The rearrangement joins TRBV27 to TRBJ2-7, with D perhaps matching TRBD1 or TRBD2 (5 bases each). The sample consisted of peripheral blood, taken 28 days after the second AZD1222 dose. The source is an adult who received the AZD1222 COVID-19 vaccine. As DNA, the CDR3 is TGTGCCAGCAGTAACCGGGACCCGAGGCTCGAGCAGTACTTC. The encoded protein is CASSNRDPRLEQYF.